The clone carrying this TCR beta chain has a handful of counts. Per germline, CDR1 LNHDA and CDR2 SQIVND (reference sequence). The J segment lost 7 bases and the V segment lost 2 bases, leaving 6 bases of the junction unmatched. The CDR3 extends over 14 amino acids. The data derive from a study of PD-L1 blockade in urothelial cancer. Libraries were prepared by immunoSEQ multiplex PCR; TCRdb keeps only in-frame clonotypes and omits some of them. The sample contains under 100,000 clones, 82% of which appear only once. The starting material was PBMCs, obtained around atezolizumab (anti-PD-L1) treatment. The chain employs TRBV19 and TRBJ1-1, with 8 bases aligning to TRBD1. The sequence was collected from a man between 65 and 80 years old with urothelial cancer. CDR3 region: CASSITGGTGEAFF. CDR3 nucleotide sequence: TGTGCCAGTAGTATAACAGGGGGGACAGGTGAAGCTTTCTTT.